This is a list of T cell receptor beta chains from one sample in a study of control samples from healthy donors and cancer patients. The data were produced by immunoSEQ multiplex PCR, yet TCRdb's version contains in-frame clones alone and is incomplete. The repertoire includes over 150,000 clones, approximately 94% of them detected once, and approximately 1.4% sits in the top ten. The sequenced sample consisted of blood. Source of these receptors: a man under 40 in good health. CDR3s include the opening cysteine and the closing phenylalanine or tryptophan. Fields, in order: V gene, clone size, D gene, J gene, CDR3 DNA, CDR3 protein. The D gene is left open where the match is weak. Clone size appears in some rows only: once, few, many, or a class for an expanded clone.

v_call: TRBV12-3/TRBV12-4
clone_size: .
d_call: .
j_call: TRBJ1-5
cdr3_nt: TGTGCCAGCAGGGCGGGTCGGGGCCAGCCCCAGCATTTT
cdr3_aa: CASRAGRGQPQHF

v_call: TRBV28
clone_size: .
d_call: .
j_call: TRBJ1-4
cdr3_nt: TGTGCCAGCAGTTCCAATGAAAAACTGTTTTTT
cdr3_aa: CASSSNEKLFF

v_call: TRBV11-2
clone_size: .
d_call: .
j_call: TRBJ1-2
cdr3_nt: TGTGCCAGCAGCTTAGATCTCGTCGTAGTAGGGGCTGGCTACACCTTC
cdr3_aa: CASSLDLVVVGAGYTF

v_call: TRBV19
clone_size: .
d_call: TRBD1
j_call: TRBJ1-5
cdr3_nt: TGTGCCAGTAGTATTGGTAACAGGGGGAAGCAGCCCCAGCATTTT
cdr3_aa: CASSIGNRGKQPQHF

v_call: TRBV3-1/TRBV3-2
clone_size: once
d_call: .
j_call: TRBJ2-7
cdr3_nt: TGTGCCAGCAGCCAAGGACTAACACTCTACGAGCAGTACTTC
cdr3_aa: CASSQGLTLYEQYF

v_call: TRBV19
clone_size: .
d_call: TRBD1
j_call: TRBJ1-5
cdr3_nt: TGTGCCAGTAGTTCCCTTGCCCCGGGACAGGGGAGCAATCAGCCCCAGCATTTT
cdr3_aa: CASSSLAPGQGSNQPQHF

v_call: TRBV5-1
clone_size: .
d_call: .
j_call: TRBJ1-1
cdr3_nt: TGCGCCAGCAGCAAGGGGACGGCCGAAGGGTACACTGAAGCTTTCTTT
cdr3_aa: CASSKGTAEGYTEAFF

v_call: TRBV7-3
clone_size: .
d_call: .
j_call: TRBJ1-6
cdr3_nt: TGTGCCAGCAGCTTACAGGCCGGGAATAATTCACCCCTCCACTTT
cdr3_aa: CASSLQAGNNSPLHF

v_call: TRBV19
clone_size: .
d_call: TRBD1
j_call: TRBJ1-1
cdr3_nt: TGTGCCAGTAGTCGACAGGGGGACACTGAAGCTTTCTTT
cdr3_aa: CASSRQGDTEAFF

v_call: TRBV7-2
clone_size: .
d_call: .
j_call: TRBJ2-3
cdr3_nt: TGTGCCAGCAGCTTAGCTAGCGGAGCCACAGATACGCAGTATTTT
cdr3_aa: CASSLASGATDTQYF